Listed below are T cell receptor beta chains from one sample, sequenced in a study of T-cell reconstitution after alpha-beta-depleted transplantation in children. TCRdb redid the calling of the PCR reads with MiXCR, one entry per CDR3 protein. Of 600,000 to 700,000 distinct CDR3 sequences in the sample, around 17% were seen once. Source: PBMCs from the stem cell graft donor, taken from the stem cell graft. Source of these receptors: a human donor who donated a stem cell graft to a child with acute myeloid leukemia. Both conserved end residues are part of each CDR3. The D gene is left open where the match is weak. Clone size is shown for a subset of rows, as once, few, many or a class of expanded clone.

V: TRBV7-2
J: TRBJ2-5
size: .
D: TRBD2
CDR3: CASSLALTSGGAVHHF
DNA: TGTGCCAGCAGCTTGGCCCTGACTAGCGGGGGGGCCGTCCATCACTTC

V: TRBV29-1
J: TRBJ1-1
size: .
D: .
CDR3: CSVAWALQGTEAFF
DNA: TGCAGCGTTGCTTGGGCCTTACAGGGCACTGAAGCTTTCTTT

V: TRBV29-1
J: TRBJ2-2
size: many
D: .
CDR3: CSVTPTVTGELFF
DNA: TGCAGCGTCACACCGACAGTCACCGGGGAGCTGTTTTTT

V: TRBV20-1
J: TRBJ1-6
size: many
D: .
CDR3: CSARGGENSPLHF
DNA: TGCAGTGCGCGCGGCGGGGAAAATTCACCCCTCCACTTT

V: TRBV20-1
J: TRBJ2-7
size: .
D: TRBD1
CDR3: CSARASSNRGRTIYEQYF
DNA: TGCAGTGCTAGAGCCTCTTCGAACAGGGGCCGAACCATCTACGAGCAGTACTTC

V: TRBV6-1
J: TRBJ2-4
size: .
D: TRBD1
CDR3: CASSTRDRGPQNIQYF
DNA: TGTGCCAGCAGTACCCGGGACAGGGGGCCCCAAAACATTCAGTACTTC

V: TRBV12-3/TRBV12-4
J: TRBJ1-1
size: many
D: TRBD1
CDR3: CASSPRTGGWTEAFF
DNA: TGTGCCAGCAGTCCGAGGACAGGGGGCTGGACTGAAGCTTTCTTT

V: TRBV7-2
J: TRBJ1-1
size: many
D: .
CDR3: CASSWDPNTEAFF
DNA: TGTGCCAGCAGCTGGGACCCGAACACTGAAGCTTTCTTT

V: TRBV12-3/TRBV12-4
J: TRBJ2-1
size: many
D: .
CDR3: CASSPSGRSLPFF
DNA: TGTGCCAGCAGCCCCTCCGGGCGGAGCTTGCCGTTCTTC

V: TRBV7-9
J: TRBJ1-2
size: .
D: .
CDR3: CASSPGTPANYGYTF
DNA: TGTGCCAGCAGCCCTGGGACACCAGCTAACTATGGCTACACCTTC

V: TRBV7-3
J: TRBJ1-3
size: .
D: .
CDR3: CASSLSNSGNTIYF
DNA: TGTGCCAGCAGCTTGAGCAACTCTGGAAACACCATATATTTT

V: TRBV28
J: TRBJ1-5
size: .
D: TRBD1
CDR3: CASSSFLTGQGNQPQHF
DNA: TGTGCCAGCAGCTCCTTCCTGACCGGACAGGGCAATCAGCCCCAGCATTTT

V: TRBV20-1
J: TRBJ2-2
size: many
D: .
CDR3: CSARDRTGERRSGELFF
DNA: TGCAGTGCTAGAGATAGAACCGGGGAGCGGCGATCCGGGGAGCTGTTTTTT

V: TRBV12-3/TRBV12-4
J: TRBJ1-5
size: few
D: .
CDR3: CASSFEGQLSNQPQHF
DNA: TGTGCCAGCAGTTTTGAAGGGCAGCTTAGCAATCAGCCCCAGCATTTT

V: TRBV10-2
J: TRBJ1-5
size: once
D: .
CDR3: CASSNSSLNQPQHF
DNA: TGCGCCAGCAGTAATAGCAGCCTCAATCAGCCCCAGCATTTT

V: TRBV7-9
J: TRBJ1-1
size: few
D: .
CDR3: CASSPFAAQTEAFF
DNA: TGTGCCAGCAGCCCCTTTGCGGCGCAAACTGAAGCTTTCTTT

V: TRBV5-1
J: TRBJ1-5
size: few
D: .
CDR3: CASSLVHPGQHF
DNA: TGCGCCAGCAGCTTGGTCCACCCCGGGCAGCATTTT

V: TRBV5-1
J: TRBJ2-5
size: .
D: TRBD1
CDR3: CASSYTSSTGGLQETQYF
DNA: TGCGCCAGCAGCTATACATCCTCGACAGGGGGTCTCCAAGAGACCCAGTACTTC

V: TRBV29-1
J: TRBJ2-2
size: few
D: TRBD1
CDR3: CSVVPGTGATGELFF
DNA: TGCAGCGTTGTACCCGGGACAGGGGCCACCGGGGAGCTGTTTTTT

V: TRBV10-3
J: TRBJ1-6
size: many
D: .
CDR3: CAISESPGRHNSPLHF
DNA: TGTGCCATCAGTGAGTCCCCCGGACGGCATAATTCACCCCTCCACTTT

V: TRBV27
J: TRBJ1-2
size: many
D: .
CDR3: CASTPGGFGYGYTF
DNA: TGTGCCAGCACTCCGGGGGGCTTCGGCTATGGCTACACCTTC

V: TRBV5-6
J: TRBJ2-5
size: many
D: TRBD2
CDR3: CASLWKRASGQETQYF
DNA: TGTGCCAGCCTCTGGAAGCGGGCTAGCGGGCAAGAGACCCAGTACTTC

V: TRBV5-1
J: TRBJ1-4
size: .
D: .
CDR3: CASSFGRSEDEKLFF
DNA: TGCGCCAGCAGCTTTGGGCGGAGTGAGGATGAAAAACTGTTTTTT

V: TRBV5-1
J: TRBJ2-2
size: many
D: .
CDR3: CASSRDRPNTGELFF
DNA: TGCGCCAGCAGCCGTGACAGGCCGAACACCGGGGAGCTGTTTTTT

V: TRBV7-2
J: TRBJ2-1
size: many
D: .
CDR3: CASSLAYEVRQFF
DNA: TGTGCCAGCAGCTTAGCTTATGAGGTCAGACAGTTCTTC

V: TRBV11-2
J: TRBJ1-3
size: .
D: TRBD1
CDR3: CASSFKTGTGGYGNTIYF
DNA: TGTGCCAGCAGCTTTAAAACCGGGACAGGGGGCTATGGAAACACCATATATTTT

V: TRBV20-1
J: TRBJ2-2
size: many
D: .
CDR3: CSARSGNTNTGELFF
DNA: TGCAGTGCTAGAAGTGGGAATACGAACACCGGGGAGCTGTTTTTT

V: TRBV7-2
J: TRBJ2-1
size: .
D: TRBD2
CDR3: CASSLRASGGYNEQFF
DNA: TGTGCCAGCAGCTTACGGGCTAGCGGGGGCTACAATGAGCAGTTCTTC

V: TRBV7-9
J: TRBJ1-1
size: .
D: .
CDR3: CASSLGGARPKAFF
DNA: TGTGCCAGCAGCTTAGGGGGGGCGAGACCCAAAGCTTTCTTT

V: TRBV20-1
J: TRBJ2-3
size: .
D: TRBD2
CDR3: CSAPPGGVSPSQYF
DNA: TGCAGTGCGCCACCGGGGGGTGTATCTCCCTCGCAGTATTTT

V: TRBV5-1
J: TRBJ1-1
size: .
D: .
CDR3: CASSLSKGWTEAFF
DNA: TGCGCCAGCAGCCTGTCCAAGGGATGGACTGAAGCTTTCTTT

V: TRBV9
J: TRBJ2-3
size: few
D: TRBD2
CDR3: CASSVSSSGGTDTQYF
DNA: TGTGCCAGCAGCGTGAGTTCTAGCGGGGGCACAGATACGCAGTATTTT

V: TRBV7-9
J: TRBJ1-2
size: .
D: TRBD1
CDR3: CASSLQTTGGRYGYTF
DNA: TGTGCCAGCAGCTTACAAACCACAGGGGGGAGGTATGGCTACACCTTC

V: TRBV20-1
J: TRBJ2-1
size: many
D: .
CDR3: CSARAGRGAYNEQFF
DNA: TGCAGTGCTAGAGCGGGGCGGGGTGCCTACAATGAGCAGTTCTTC

V: TRBV6-5
J: TRBJ2-2
size: .
D: .
CDR3: CASSYSERNTGELFF
DNA: TGTGCCAGCAGTTACTCGGAGCGAAACACCGGGGAGCTGTTTTTT

V: TRBV20-1
J: TRBJ2-1
size: .
D: .
CDR3: CSAWGASSYNEQFF
DNA: TGCAGTGCTTGGGGGGCGAGCTCCTACAATGAGCAGTTCTTC

V: TRBV25-1
J: TRBJ2-3
size: .
D: .
CDR3: CASRGTGPDTQYF
DNA: TGTGCCAGCAGGGGAACAGGACCAGATACGCAGTATTTT

V: TRBV20-1
J: TRBJ2-3
size: many
D: TRBD1
CDR3: CSATGGVTDTQYF
DNA: TGCAGTGCTACAGGGGGCGTAACAGATACGCAGTATTTT